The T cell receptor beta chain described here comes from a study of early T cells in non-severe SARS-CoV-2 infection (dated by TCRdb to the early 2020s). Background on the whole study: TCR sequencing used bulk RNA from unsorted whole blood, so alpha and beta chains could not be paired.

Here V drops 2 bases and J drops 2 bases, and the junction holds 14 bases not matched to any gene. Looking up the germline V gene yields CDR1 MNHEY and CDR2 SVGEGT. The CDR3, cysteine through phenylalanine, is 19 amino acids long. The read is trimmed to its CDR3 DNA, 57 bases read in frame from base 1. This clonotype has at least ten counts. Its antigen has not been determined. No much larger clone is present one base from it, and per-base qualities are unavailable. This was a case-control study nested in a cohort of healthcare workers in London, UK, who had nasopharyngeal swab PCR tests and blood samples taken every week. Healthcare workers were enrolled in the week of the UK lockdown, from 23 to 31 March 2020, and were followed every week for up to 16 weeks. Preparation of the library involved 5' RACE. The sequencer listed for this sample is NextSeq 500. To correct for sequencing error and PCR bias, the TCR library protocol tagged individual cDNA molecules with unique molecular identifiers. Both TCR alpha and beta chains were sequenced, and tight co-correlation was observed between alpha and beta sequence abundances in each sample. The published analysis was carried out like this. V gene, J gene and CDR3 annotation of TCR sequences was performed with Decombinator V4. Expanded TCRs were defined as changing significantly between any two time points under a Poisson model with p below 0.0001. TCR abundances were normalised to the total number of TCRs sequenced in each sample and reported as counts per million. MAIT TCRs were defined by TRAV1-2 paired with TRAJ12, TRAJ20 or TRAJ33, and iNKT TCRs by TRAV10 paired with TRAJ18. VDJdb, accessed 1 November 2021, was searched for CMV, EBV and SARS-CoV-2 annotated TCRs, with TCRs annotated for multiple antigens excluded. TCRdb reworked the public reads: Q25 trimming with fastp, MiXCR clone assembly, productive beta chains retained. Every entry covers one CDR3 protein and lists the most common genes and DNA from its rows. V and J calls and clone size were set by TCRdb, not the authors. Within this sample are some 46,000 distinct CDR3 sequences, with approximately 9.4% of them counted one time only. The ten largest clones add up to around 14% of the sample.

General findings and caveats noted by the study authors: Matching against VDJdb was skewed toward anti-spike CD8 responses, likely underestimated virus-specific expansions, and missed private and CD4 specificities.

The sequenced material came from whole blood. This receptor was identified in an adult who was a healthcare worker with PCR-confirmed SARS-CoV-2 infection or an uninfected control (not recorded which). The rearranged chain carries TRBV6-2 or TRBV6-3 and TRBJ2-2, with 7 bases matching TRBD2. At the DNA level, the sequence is TGTGCCAGCAGTTACAGTACAAGACTGAGCGGGACCAACACCGGGGAGCTGTTTTTT. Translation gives CASSYSTRLSGTNTGELFF.